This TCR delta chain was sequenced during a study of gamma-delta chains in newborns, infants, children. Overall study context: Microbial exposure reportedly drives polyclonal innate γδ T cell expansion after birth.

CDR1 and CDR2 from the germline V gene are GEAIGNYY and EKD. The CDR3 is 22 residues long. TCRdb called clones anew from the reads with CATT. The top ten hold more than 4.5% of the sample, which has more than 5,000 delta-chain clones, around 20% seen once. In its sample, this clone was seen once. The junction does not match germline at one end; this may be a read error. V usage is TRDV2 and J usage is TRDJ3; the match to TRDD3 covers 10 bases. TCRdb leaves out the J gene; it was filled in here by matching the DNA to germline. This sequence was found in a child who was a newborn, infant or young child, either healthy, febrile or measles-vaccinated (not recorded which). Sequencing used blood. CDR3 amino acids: CACDTAMGDTPLSSWDTRQMFF. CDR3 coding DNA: TGTGCCTGTGACACCGCCATGGGGGATACCCCCCTAAGCTCCTGGGACACACGACAGATGTTTTTC.